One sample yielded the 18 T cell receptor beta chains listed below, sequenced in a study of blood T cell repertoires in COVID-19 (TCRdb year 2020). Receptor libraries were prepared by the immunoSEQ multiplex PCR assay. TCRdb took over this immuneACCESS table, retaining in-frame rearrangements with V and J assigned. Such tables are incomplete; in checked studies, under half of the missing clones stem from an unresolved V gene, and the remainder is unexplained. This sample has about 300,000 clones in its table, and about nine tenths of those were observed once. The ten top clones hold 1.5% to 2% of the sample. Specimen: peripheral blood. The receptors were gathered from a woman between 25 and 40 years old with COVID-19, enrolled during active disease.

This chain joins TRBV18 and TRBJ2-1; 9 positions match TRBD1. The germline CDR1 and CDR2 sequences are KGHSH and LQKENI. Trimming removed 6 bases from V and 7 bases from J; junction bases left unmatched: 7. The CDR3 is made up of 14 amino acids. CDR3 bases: TGTGCCAGCTCCGCGGGACAGGGAATTAATGAGCAGTTCTTC. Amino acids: CASSAGQGINEQFF.

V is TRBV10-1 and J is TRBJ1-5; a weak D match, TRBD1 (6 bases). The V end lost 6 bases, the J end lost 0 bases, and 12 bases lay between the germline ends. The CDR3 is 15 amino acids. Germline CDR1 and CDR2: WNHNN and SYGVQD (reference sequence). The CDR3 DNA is TGCGCCAGCAGCCGACAGGTACATAGCAATCAGCCCCAGCATTTT. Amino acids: CASSRQVHSNQPQHF.

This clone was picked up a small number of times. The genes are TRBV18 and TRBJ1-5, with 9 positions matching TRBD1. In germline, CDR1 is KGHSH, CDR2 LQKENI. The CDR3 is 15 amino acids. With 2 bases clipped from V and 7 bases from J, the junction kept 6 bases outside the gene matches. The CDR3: CASSPGMGQGQPQHF. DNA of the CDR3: TGTGCCAGCTCACCAGGGATGGGACAGGGACAGCCCCAGCATTTT.

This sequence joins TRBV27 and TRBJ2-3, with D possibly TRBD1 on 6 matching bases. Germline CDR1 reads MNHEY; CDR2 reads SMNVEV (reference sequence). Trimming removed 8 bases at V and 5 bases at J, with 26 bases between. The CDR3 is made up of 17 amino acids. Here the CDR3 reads CASSFLRARGSQDTQYF. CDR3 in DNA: TGTGCCAGCTCCTTCCTACGAGCGAGGGGGTCACAAGATACGCAGTATTTT.

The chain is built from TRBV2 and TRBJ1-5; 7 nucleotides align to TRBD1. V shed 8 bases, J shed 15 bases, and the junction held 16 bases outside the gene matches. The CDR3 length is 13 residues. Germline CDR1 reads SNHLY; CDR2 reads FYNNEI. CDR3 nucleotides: TGTGCCAGCCGCCGAGTGGAGGGGGCCGGGGTGCATTTT. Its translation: CASRRVEGAGVHF.

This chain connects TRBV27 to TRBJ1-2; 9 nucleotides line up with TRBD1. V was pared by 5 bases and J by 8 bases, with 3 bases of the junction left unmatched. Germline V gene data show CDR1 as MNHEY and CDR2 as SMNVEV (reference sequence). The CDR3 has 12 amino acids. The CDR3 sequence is CASSTGGVGYTF. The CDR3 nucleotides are TGTGCCAGCAGTACAGGGGGCGTGGGCTACACCTTC.

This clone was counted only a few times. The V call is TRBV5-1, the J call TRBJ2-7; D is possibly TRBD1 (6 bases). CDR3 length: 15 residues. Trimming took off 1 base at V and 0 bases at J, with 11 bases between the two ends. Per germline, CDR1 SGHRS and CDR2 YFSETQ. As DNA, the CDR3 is TGCGCCAGCAGCTTGTACCCAGGGGCCTCCTACGAGCAGTACTTC. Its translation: CASSLYPGASYEQYF.

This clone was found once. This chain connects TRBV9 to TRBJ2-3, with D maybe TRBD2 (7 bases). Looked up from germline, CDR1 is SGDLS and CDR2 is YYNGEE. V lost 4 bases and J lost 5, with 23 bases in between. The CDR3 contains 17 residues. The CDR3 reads CASSTASGGGDIDTQYF. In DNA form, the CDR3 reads TGTGCCAGCAGCACCGCTTCTGGGGGGGGCGATATAGATACGCAGTATTTT.

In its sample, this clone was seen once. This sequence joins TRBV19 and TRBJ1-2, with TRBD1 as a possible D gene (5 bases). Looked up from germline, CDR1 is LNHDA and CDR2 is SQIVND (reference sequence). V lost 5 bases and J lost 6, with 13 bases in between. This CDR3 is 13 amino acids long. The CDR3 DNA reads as TGTGCCAGTAGTCCGTACCAACAGGATGGCTACACCTTC. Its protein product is CASSPYQQDGYTF. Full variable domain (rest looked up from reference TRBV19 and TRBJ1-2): DGGITQSPKYLFRKEGQNVTLSCEQNLNHDAMYWYRQDPGQGLRLIYYSQIVNDFQKGDIAEGYSVSREKKESFPLTVTSAQKNPTAFYLCASSPYQQDGYTFGSGTRLTVV.

The CDR3 DNA is TGCGCCAGCAGTCAAAAGGACAGGGGGAGTGAAAAACTGTTTTTT. Translating it yields CASSQKDRGSEKLFF. This chain joins TRBV23-1 and TRBJ1-4; TRBD1 agrees at 10 bases. TRBV23-1 is known as an ORF, though its function is uncertain. The CDR3 runs 15 residues. V was clipped by 2 bases and J by 7 bases; unmatched bases: 4.

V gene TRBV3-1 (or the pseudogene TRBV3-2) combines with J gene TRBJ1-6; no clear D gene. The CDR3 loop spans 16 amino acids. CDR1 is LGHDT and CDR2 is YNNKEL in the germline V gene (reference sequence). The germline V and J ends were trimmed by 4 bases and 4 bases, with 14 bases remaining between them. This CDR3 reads CASSPTASAYNSPLHF. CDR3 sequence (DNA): TGTGCCAGCAGCCCCACCGCATCAGCGTATAATTCACCCCTCCACTTT.

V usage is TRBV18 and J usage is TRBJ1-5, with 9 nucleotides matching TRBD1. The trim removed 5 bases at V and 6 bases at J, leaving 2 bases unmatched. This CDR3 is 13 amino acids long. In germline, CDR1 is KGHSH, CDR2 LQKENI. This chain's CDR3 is CASSGDRAQPQHF. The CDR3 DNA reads TGTGCCAGCTCAGGGGACAGGGCTCAGCCCCAGCATTTT.

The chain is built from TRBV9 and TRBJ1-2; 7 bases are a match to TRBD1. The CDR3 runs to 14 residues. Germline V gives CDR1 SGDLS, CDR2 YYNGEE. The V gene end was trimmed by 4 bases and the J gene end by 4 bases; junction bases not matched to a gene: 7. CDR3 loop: CASSSTGAPYGYTF. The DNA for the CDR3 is TGTGCCAGCAGCAGTACAGGGGCCCCCTATGGCTACACCTTC.

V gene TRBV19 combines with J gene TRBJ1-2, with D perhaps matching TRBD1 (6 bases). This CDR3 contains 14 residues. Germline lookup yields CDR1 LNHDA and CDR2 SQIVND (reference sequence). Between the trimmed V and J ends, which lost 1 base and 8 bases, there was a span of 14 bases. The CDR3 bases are TGTGCCAGTAGTATAGCGGTAGGCAGGGGAGGCTACACCTTC. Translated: CASSIAVGRGGYTF. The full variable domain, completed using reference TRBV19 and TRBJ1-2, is DGGITQSPKYLFRKEGQNVTLSCEQNLNHDAMYWYRQDPGQGLRLIYYSQIVNDFQKGDIAEGYSVSREKKESFPLTVTSAQKNPTAFYLCASSIAVGRGGYTFGSGTRLTVV.

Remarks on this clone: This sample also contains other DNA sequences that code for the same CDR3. CDR3: CASSLDRENEQFF. CDR3 sequence (DNA): TGTGCCAGCAGCCTTGACAGGGAGAATGAGCAGTTCTTC. The rearrangement uses TRBV11-2 and TRBJ2-1; TRBD1 matches 7 bases. This CDR3 has 13 amino acids. V lost 5 bases and J lost 7; bases outside the gene matches: 5. Germline V gives CDR1 SGHAT, CDR2 FQNNGV.

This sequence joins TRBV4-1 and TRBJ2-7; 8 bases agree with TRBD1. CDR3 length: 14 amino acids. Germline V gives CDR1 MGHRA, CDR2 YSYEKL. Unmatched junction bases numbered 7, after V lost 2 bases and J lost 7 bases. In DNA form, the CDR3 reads TGCGCCAGCAGCCAACCCGGGACAGGAAGAGAGCAGTACTTC. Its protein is CASSQPGTGREQYF.

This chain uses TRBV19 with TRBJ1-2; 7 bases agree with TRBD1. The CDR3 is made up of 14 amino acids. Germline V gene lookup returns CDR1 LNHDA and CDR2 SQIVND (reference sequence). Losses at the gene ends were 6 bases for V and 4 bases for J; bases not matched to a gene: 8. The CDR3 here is CASRYSGTVYGYTF. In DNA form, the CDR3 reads TGTGCCAGTAGGTATTCCGGGACAGTCTATGGCTACACCTTC.

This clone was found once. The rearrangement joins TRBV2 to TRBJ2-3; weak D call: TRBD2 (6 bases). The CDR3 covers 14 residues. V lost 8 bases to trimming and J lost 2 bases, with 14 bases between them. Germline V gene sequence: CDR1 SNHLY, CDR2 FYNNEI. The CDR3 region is CASCRDSTTDTQYF. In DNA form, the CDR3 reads TGTGCCAGCTGCCGGGACTCCACCACAGATACGCAGTATTTT.